Sequencing of this T cell receptor beta chain was carried out in a study of blood T cell repertoires in COVID-19. Whole-study context: Material from acute and convalescent COVID-19 was sourced from the United States, Italy and Spain.

Here immunoSEQ multiplex PCR was the method, and the copy in TCRdb shows in-frame clones only, minus some. The table includes more than 200,000 clones, around 86% detected once. This CDR3 is 17 amino acids long. Trimming took 5 bases from V and 4 from J; bases not matched to a gene: 8. From germline, CDR1 is SGHTA and CDR2 FQGTGA. The chain links TRBV7-3 to TRBJ2-6; 10 positions agree with TRBD2. Sequencing was carried out using PBMCs or T cells enriched from blood (not recorded which). The sequence came from a man aged 25-40 years in a cohort exposed to, infected with or recovered from COVID-19 (not recorded which). The chain's CDR3 is CASSPNPSGRGANVLTF. The CDR3 DNA follows: TGTGCCAGCAGCCCCAACCCTAGCGGGAGAGGGGCCAACGTCCTGACTTTC. The full variable domain, in which reference TRBV7-3 and TRBJ2-6 provide the parts outside the CDR3, is GAGVSQTPSNKVTEKGKYVELRCDPISGHTALYWYRQSLGQGPEFLIYFQGTGAADDSGLPNDRFFAVRPEGSVSTLKIQRTERGDSAVYLCASSPNPSGRGANVLTFGAGSRLTVL.